The following is a T cell receptor (beta chain) sequence with its context. Its specificity is unknown. The data were produced by immunoSEQ multiplex PCR, yet TCRdb's version contains in-frame clones alone and is incomplete. The sample includes 20,000 to 25,000 clones, 75% to 90% seen only once; the top ten take approximately 25%. The source of the sample is a study of OX40 agonist ivuxolimab in advanced cancers. Study-wide context: As their treatment, patients were administered ivuxolimab, an agonistic anti-OX40 (CD134) antibody.

Whole-study findings and limits: Low levels of normalized T-cell clonal expansion also appeared in some nonresponders.

Germline V gene data show CDR1 as SGHVS and CDR2 as FNYEAQ. This CDR3 is built from 13 residues. V dropped 4 bases and J dropped 7 bases, with 11 bases sitting between them. This sequence originates from an adult with an advanced solid tumor such as melanoma, head and neck, liver or kidney cancer. The input for sequencing was CD4+ or CD8+ T cells sorted from blood, taken in a trial of the OX40 agonist ivuxolimab. The chain is built from TRBV7-6 and TRBJ2-1; D gene unclear. As DNA, the CDR3 is TGTGCCAGCAGCTACTCCGTAACTAATGAGCAGTTCTTC. Its protein is CASSYSVTNEQFF.